The rows below give T cell receptor beta chains drawn from one sample of a study of blood T cell repertoires in COVID-19. Sequenced by immunoSEQ multiplex PCR; TCRdb stores in-frame clones only, minus some. The data contain a few hundred thousand clones, approximately 87% of them singletons. The sample consisted of PBMCs or T cells enriched from blood (not recorded which). The origin of the receptors is a woman aged 45 to 65 who had recovered from COVID-19. CDR3s include the opening cysteine and the closing phenylalanine or tryptophan. Only part of the rows carry a size: once, few, many, or a class if the clone is expanded.

CDR3 protein: CASSLGTDEKLFF; V gene: TRBV5-1; clone size: -; CDR3 length: 13; J gene: TRBJ1-4
CDR3 protein: CASSPDRGRGYTF; V gene: TRBV6-6; clone size: -; CDR3 length: 13; J gene: TRBJ1-2
CDR3 protein: CASSLGGPTDTEAFF; V gene: TRBV7-9; clone size: -; CDR3 length: 15; J gene: TRBJ1-1
CDR3 protein: CASSQGLQNIQYF; V gene: TRBV6-5; clone size: once; CDR3 length: 13; J gene: TRBJ2-4
CDR3 protein: CASSEGDTYTEAFF; V gene: TRBV6-1; clone size: -; CDR3 length: 14; J gene: TRBJ1-1
CDR3 protein: CASSEDGWGGGADGYTF; V gene: TRBV2; clone size: -; CDR3 length: 17; J gene: TRBJ1-2
CDR3 protein: CASSSIGQGQGEAFF; V gene: TRBV11-2; clone size: -; CDR3 length: 15; J gene: TRBJ1-1
CDR3 protein: CASSQDTQGLRNGYTF; V gene: TRBV3-1/TRBV3-2; clone size: few; CDR3 length: 16; J gene: TRBJ1-2
CDR3 protein: CASRGQPSSYNEQFF; V gene: TRBV2; clone size: -; CDR3 length: 15; J gene: TRBJ2-1
CDR3 protein: CASSTLQGSFSTGELFF; V gene: TRBV27; clone size: -; CDR3 length: 17; J gene: TRBJ2-2
CDR3 protein: CASQETGGSYGYTF; V gene: TRBV5-1; clone size: -; CDR3 length: 14; J gene: TRBJ1-2
CDR3 protein: CASSFLGNARGSGNTIYF; V gene: TRBV7-8; clone size: -; CDR3 length: 18; J gene: TRBJ1-3
CDR3 protein: CATTPPLTGEAFF; V gene: TRBV19; clone size: once; CDR3 length: 13; J gene: TRBJ1-1
CDR3 protein: CAWSVRGSNQPQHF; V gene: TRBV30; clone size: -; CDR3 length: 14; J gene: TRBJ1-5
CDR3 protein: CASSHRTSQGVGTDTQYF; V gene: TRBV6-6; clone size: -; CDR3 length: 18; J gene: TRBJ2-3
CDR3 protein: CASSQDPAGQGARGYTF; V gene: TRBV4-2; clone size: -; CDR3 length: 17; J gene: TRBJ1-2
CDR3 protein: CASSSSRTDGGYTF; V gene: TRBV6-2/TRBV6-3; clone size: -; CDR3 length: 14; J gene: TRBJ1-2
CDR3 protein: CASSINTDTQYF; V gene: TRBV5-1; clone size: -; CDR3 length: 12; J gene: TRBJ2-3
CDR3 protein: CASSHSQGADGYTF; V gene: TRBV18; clone size: -; CDR3 length: 14; J gene: TRBJ1-2
CDR3 protein: CASSQEGLGVLAGASSYEQYF; V gene: TRBV4-2; clone size: -; CDR3 length: 21; J gene: TRBJ2-7
CDR3 protein: CASSPGQGGTGELFF; V gene: TRBV5-1; clone size: -; CDR3 length: 15; J gene: TRBJ2-2
CDR3 protein: CASMRETGDYGYTF; V gene: TRBV6-5; clone size: -; CDR3 length: 14; J gene: TRBJ1-2
CDR3 protein: CASRGGNQPQHF; V gene: TRBV12-3/TRBV12-4; clone size: -; CDR3 length: 12; J gene: TRBJ1-5
CDR3 protein: CASSPAVQETQYF; V gene: TRBV5-4; clone size: -; CDR3 length: 13; J gene: TRBJ2-5
CDR3 protein: CASSSPQGISSPLHF; V gene: TRBV28; clone size: -; CDR3 length: 15; J gene: TRBJ1-6
CDR3 protein: CASSLLPREGETQYF; V gene: TRBV11-2; clone size: once; CDR3 length: 15; J gene: TRBJ2-5
CDR3 protein: CASSDTSAGGEKLFF; V gene: TRBV2; clone size: -; CDR3 length: 15; J gene: TRBJ1-4
CDR3 protein: CASSPPGPEAFF; V gene: TRBV7-8; clone size: -; CDR3 length: 12; J gene: TRBJ1-1
CDR3 protein: CASSLGQLNSPLHF; V gene: TRBV28; clone size: -; CDR3 length: 14; J gene: TRBJ1-6
CDR3 protein: CASSQEDRGVYEQYF; V gene: TRBV4-1; clone size: -; CDR3 length: 15; J gene: TRBJ2-7
CDR3 protein: CASSIWHKETQYF; V gene: TRBV19; clone size: -; CDR3 length: 13; J gene: TRBJ2-5